Below are 10 T cell receptor beta chains sequenced from a single sample in a study of cytomegalovirus exposure and HLA in healthy donors. Amplification used 60 Vbeta primers and 13 Jbeta primers. Using immunoSEQ multiplex PCR, the repertoire was profiled, and TCRdb retains in-frame clones only, with some absent. Here the sample spans 150,000 to 170,000 clones, over 65% being singletons. The material sequenced was PBMCs. All receptors come from a man aged 25-45 years in good health and CMV-seronegative.

This chain connects TRBV28 to TRBJ1-5, with a weak D call TRBD1 (5 bases). The germline CDR1 and CDR2 sequences are MDHEN and SYDVKM. With 2 bases removed from V and 4 bases from J, the gap between germline ends came to 9 bases. The CDR3 sequence is 14 residues long. The CDR3 DNA sequence: TGTGCCAGCAGTTTAGTGACAGAGAATCAGCCCCAGCATTTT. Amino acids: CASSLVTENQPQHF.

V and J are TRBV7-2 and TRBJ1-4, with a weak D call TRBD1 (6 bases). V shed 5 bases and J shed 6 bases, with 19 bases lying between them. CDR3 size: 16 residues. In germline, CDR1 is SGHTA, CDR2 FQGNSA. The CDR3 coding sequence is TGTGCCAGCAGCGAGGGCCTGGGGGGGGCATATGAAAAACTGTTTTTT. Translated: CASSEGLGGAYEKLFF.

The chain uses TRBV7-2 and TRBJ2-5, with TRBD2 matching over 11 bases. The CDR3 has 16 amino acids. Germline loops: CDR1 SGHTA, CDR2 FQGNSA. Trimming took 5 bases from V and 1 from J; bases not matched to a gene: 6. CDR3 region: CASSPTSGGTQETQYF. Here the CDR3 DNA reads TGTGCCAGCAGCCCAACTAGCGGGGGCACCCAAGAGACCCAGTACTTC.

The V gene is TRBV7-9, the J gene TRBJ1-4; possibly TRBD1 for D (6 bases). The CDR3 covers 16 residues. Trimming stripped 4 bases from V and 6 bases from J, with 18 bases between. The germline V gene encodes CDR1 SEHNR and CDR2 FQNEAQ (reference sequence). The CDR3 loop reads CASSSTYREPDEKLFF. CDR3 nucleotides: TGTGCCAGCAGCTCAACGTACAGGGAACCAGATGAAAAACTGTTTTTT.

Comments on this clone: Other DNA sequences within the sample encode an identical CDR3. This rearrangement joins TRBV5-1 to TRBJ1-1; tentative D call: TRBD1 (6 bases). Trimming removed 4 bases from V and 0 bases from J, with 7 bases in between. Germline assignment: CDR1 SGHRS and CDR2 YFSETQ. CDR3 size: 13 residues. The CDR3: CASSRGMNTEAFF. The CDR3, as DNA: TGCGCCAGCAGCAGGGGGATGAACACTGAAGCTTTCTTT.

The genes are TRBV2 and TRBJ1-6, with 8 bases matching TRBD1. The CDR3 is made up of 13 amino acids. The junction had 3 bases not matched to a gene; V was cut back by 8 bases and J by 6 bases. CDR1 is SNHLY, CDR2 FYNNEI, per germline. The CDR3 nucleotides read TGTGCCAGCGGGACAGGACTTAATTCACCCCTCCACTTT. The encoded protein is CASGTGLNSPLHF.

This clone was detected only once. The chain links TRBV6-4 to TRBJ1-6, with TRBD1 identical over 7 bases. This CDR3 is 14 amino acids long. Germline V gene data show CDR1 as MRHNA and CDR2 as SNTAGT. The V gene end was trimmed by 7 bases and the J gene end by 7 bases; junction bases not matched to a gene: 7. CDR3 residues: CASNGRGANSPLHF. For the CDR3, the DNA is TGTGCCAGCAACGGCAGGGGGGCAAATTCACCCCTCCACTTT.

This chain connects TRBV5-4 to TRBJ1-1; D gene ambiguous. Looked up from germline, CDR1 is SGHNT and CDR2 is YYREEE (reference sequence). V was shortened by 0 bases and J by 1 base, with 10 bases between the two germline ends. The CDR3 covers 15 residues. CDR3 region: CASSLGSKPNTEAFF. The CDR3 bases are TGTGCCAGCAGCTTGGGATCTAAACCGAACACTGAAGCTTTCTTT.

The V and J genes are TRBV2 and TRBJ2-3; TRBD2 is a possible D gene (6 bases). V shed 4 bases and J shed 1 base, with 12 bases lying between them. This CDR3 is built from 15 residues. Germline CDR1 and CDR2: SNHLY and FYNNEI. CDR3 in amino acids: CASSAEGPRTDTQYF. The CDR3, as DNA: TGTGCCAGCAGTGCGGAGGGGCCACGCACAGATACGCAGTATTTT.

The sample holds a few counts of this clone. The gene calls are TRBV2 and TRBJ2-5; 9 bases match TRBD2. CDR3 length equals 13 residues. The germline CDR1 and CDR2 sequences are SNHLY and FYNNEI. V lost 6 bases, J lost 4 bases, and 3 bases stayed unmatched. The CDR3 loop reads CASRTSGVETQYF. Written as DNA, the CDR3 is TGTGCCAGCAGGACTAGCGGCGTAGAGACCCAGTACTTC.